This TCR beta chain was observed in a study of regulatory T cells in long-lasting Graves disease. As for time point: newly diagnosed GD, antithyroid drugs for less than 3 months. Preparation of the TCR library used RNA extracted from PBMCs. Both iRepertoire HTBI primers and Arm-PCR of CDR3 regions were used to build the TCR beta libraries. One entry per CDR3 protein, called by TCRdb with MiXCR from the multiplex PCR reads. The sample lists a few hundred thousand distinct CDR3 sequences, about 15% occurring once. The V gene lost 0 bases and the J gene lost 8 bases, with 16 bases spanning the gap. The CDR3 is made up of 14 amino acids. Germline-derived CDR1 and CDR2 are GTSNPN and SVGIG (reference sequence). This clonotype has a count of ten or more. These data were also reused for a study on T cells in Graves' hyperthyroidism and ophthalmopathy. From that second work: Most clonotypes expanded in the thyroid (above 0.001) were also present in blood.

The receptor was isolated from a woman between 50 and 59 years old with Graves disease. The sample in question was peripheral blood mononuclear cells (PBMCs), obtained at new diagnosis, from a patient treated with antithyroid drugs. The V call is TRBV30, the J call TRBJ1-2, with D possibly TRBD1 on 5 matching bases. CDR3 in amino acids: CAWSVRVDTGGYTF. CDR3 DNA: TGTGCCTGGAGTGTAAGGGTGGACACCGGGGGCTACACCTTC.